One TCR beta chain is described in this entry. Original processing methods: Amplified reference gene primers provided the basis for estimating nucleated cell counts. TCRdb's table, derived via immunoSEQ multiplex PCR, lists solely in-frame clones and lacks some. V and J calls and clone size come straight from that table; D and trimming were deduced from the DNA. This table holds about 360,000 clones, roughly 86% found once. CDR3 length: 15 residues. V lost 3 bases and J lost 4, with 16 bases in between. Germline CDR1 and CDR2: ENHRY and SYGVKD. This entry comes from a study of blood T cell repertoires in COVID-19.

The clonotype comes from a woman in her forties with acute COVID-19. The sequencing input was PBMCs or T cells enriched from blood (not recorded which). The chain links TRBV10-3 to TRBJ2-7; the D is unclear. The CDR3, as DNA: TGTGCCATCAGTGAACTCGCAGGCCCGCCTTACGAGCAGTACTTC. It encodes CAISELAGPPYEQYF.